This is a list of T cell receptor beta chains from one sample in a study of T cell responses to AZD1222 COVID-19 vaccine. Profiling relied on immunoSEQ multiplex PCR, and the TCRdb table lists in-frame clones only, not all of them. The data show 100,000 to 150,000 clones, 85% to 90% seen once. The sequenced sample was peripheral blood, obtained on day 0 of AZD1222 vaccination. The receptor set was obtained from an adult in good health. Both conserved end residues are part of each CDR3. D genes are given only for firm matches. Clone size, where shown, is once, few, many, or a class for clones that have expanded.

V gene,CDR3 length,J gene,clone size,D gene,CDR3 DNA,CDR3 protein
TRBV29-1,13,TRBJ1-1,-,TRBD1,TGCAGCGTTGGAAACAGGGGGCTTACTGAAGCTTTCTTT,CSVGNRGLTEAFF
TRBV11-3,13,TRBJ2-2,-,TRBD1,TGTGCCAGCAACAGGGGTAACACCGGGGAGCTGTTTTTT,CASNRGNTGELFF
TRBV28,14,TRBJ1-6,-,-,TGTGCCAGCAGTTCAGCGAGATTGACAGGACCCCTCCACTTT,CASSSARLTGPLHF
TRBV5-1,14,TRBJ2-1,-,-,TGCGCCAGCAGCTTGGTTAGTTCCAGTGATGAGCAGTTCTTC,CASSLVSSSDEQFF
TRBV6-2/TRBV6-3,18,TRBJ1-5,-,TRBD1,TGTGCCAGCAGTTACCCGAGGGGGCTCGTCTATAGCAATCAGCCCCAGCATTTT,CASSYPRGLVYSNQPQHF
TRBV6-5,16,TRBJ1-2,-,-,TGTGCCAGCAGTTATCTGAGTTTGGCTTCTAACTATGGCTACACCTTC,CASSYLSLASNYGYTF
TRBV7-2,15,TRBJ2-7,-,TRBD2,TGTGCCAGCAGCTTAGTAGTCGTCGGGGGGAACCAGCAGTACTTC,CASSLVVVGGNQQYF
TRBV28,12,TRBJ1-2,few,-,TGTGCCAGCAGTGACATTACCTATGGCTACACCTTC,CASSDITYGYTF
TRBV21-1,15,TRBJ1-6,-,-,TGTGCCACCACCCCCCCAGGACAGGGGGGCTCACCCCTCCACTTT,CATTPPGQGGSPLHF
TRBV3-1/TRBV3-2,18,TRBJ2-2,-,-,TGTGCCAGCAGCATTATACTCTCGCCGGTATGCGAGACCGGGGAGCTGTTTTTT,CASSIILSPVCETGELFF
TRBV28,15,TRBJ2-7,-,TRBD1,TGTGCCAGCAGTTTATGGGACAGGGCCACCTACGAGCAGTACTTC,CASSLWDRATYEQYF
TRBV4-1,15,TRBJ1-1,-,-,TGCGCCAGCAGCCAAGGAGGTCTAGGGGACACTGAAGCTTTCTTT,CASSQGGLGDTEAFF
TRBV7-2,16,TRBJ1-6,-,-,TGTGCCAGCAGCTTAGAAGAAAGCTCCTATAATTCACCCCTCCACTTT,CASSLEESSYNSPLHF
TRBV28,13,TRBJ2-7,-,TRBD1,TGTGCCAGCGAGAGGACAGGGGCCTACGAGCAGTACTTC,CASERTGAYEQYF
TRBV19,14,TRBJ1-3,-,TRBD1,TGTGCCACTACAGGGGGCCGACTCGGAAACACCATATATTTT,CATTGGRLGNTIYF
TRBV15,15,TRBJ2-2,-,TRBD1,TGTGCCACCAGCCCGGACAGGGGGCGGGCCGGGGAGCTGTTTTTT,CATSPDRGRAGELFF
TRBV21-1,17,TRBJ1-5,-,-,TGTGCCAGCAGCAAAGAAGGTCCTTACAGGGTTAATCAGCCCCAGCATTTT,CASSKEGPYRVNQPQHF
TRBV19,12,TRBJ1-4,-,-,TGTGCCAGTAGTATGGGGTATGAAAAACTGTTTTTT,CASSMGYEKLFF
TRBV12-3/TRBV12-4,13,TRBJ1-1,-,-,TGTGCCAGCAGTACCGGCCCATCTACTGAAGCTTTCTTT,CASSTGPSTEAFF
TRBV19,13,TRBJ2-7,-,-,TGTGCCAGTAGTAGAATGAGGGGGAGTGAGCAGTACTTC,CASSRMRGSEQYF
TRBV19,13,TRBJ2-7,-,-,TGTGCCAGTAAGGAGTCGGGGCCCTACGAGCAGTACTTC,CASKESGPYEQYF
TRBV7-2,15,TRBJ1-5,few,TRBD1,TGTGCCAGCAGCACTTACAGGGGCCCCAATCAGCCCCAGCATTTT,CASSTYRGPNQPQHF
TRBV14,15,TRBJ1-2,once,TRBD1,TGTGCCAGCAGCCAAGTCGCCTACAGGGGTAATGGCTACACCTTC,CASSQVAYRGNGYTF
TRBV6-1,16,TRBJ1-6,few,-,TGTGCCAGCAGTGAACCGCAGCAGTTGAATAGTTCACCCCTCCACTTT,CASSEPQQLNSSPLHF
TRBV18,14,TRBJ1-1,-,-,TGTGCCAGCTCACAAACCGGGTGGGGCCCTGAAGCTTTCTTT,CASSQTGWGPEAFF
TRBV6-5,14,TRBJ2-5,-,-,TGTGCCAGCGGGGGAGGGGGATACCAAGAGACCCAGTACTTC,CASGGGGYQETQYF
TRBV7-9,19,TRBJ1-5,-,-,TGTGCCAGCAGCTTAATCATCGCTTATGTCAGGCGCTCCAATCAGCCCCAGCATTTT,CASSLIIAYVRRSNQPQHF
TRBV5-1,14,TRBJ1-1,-,-,TGCGCCAGCAGCTTGTTCAGCGAAGACACTGAAGCTTTCTTT,CASSLFSEDTEAFF
TRBV2,12,TRBJ2-1,-,-,TGTGCCAGCAGTTTATCATACAATGAGCAGTTCTTC,CASSLSYNEQFF
TRBV18,14,TRBJ1-5,few,-,TGTGCCAGCTCACCAGGGAGGGTTGGTCAGCCCCAGCATTTT,CASSPGRVGQPQHF
TRBV7-6,18,TRBJ2-5,-,TRBD2,TGTGCCAGCAGCTTAGCGCCAGGGACTAGCGGATACCAAGAGACCCAGTACTTC,CASSLAPGTSGYQETQYF
TRBV6-2/TRBV6-3,13,TRBJ1-1,once,-,TGTGCCAGCAGTCGCGGACCGAACACTGAAGCTTTCTTT,CASSRGPNTEAFF
TRBV9,13,TRBJ1-5,once,-,TGTGCCAGCAGCGTAGCTCAAGGACAGCCCCAGCATTTT,CASSVAQGQPQHF
TRBV5-4,13,TRBJ1-2,-,-,TGTGCCAGCAGCTATGATCGGGATCCTGGCTACACCTTC,CASSYDRDPGYTF
TRBV4-1,14,TRBJ1-4,once,TRBD1,TGCGCCAGCAGCCAAACAGGGGGTGGTGAAAAACTGTTTTTT,CASSQTGGGEKLFF
TRBV2,13,TRBJ2-5,-,-,TGTGCCAGCAGTAAAAGCGGTCCAGAGACCCAGTACTTC,CASSKSGPETQYF
TRBV28,14,TRBJ1-4,-,TRBD1,TGTGCCAGCAGTTCGACAGGGTCGGGTGAAAAACTGTTTTTT,CASSSTGSGEKLFF
TRBV9,18,TRBJ2-2,few,TRBD2,TGTGCCAGCAGCGTAGATGGGACTAGCGGGAGGAACACCGGGGAGCTGTTTTTT,CASSVDGTSGRNTGELFF
TRBV30,12,TRBJ1-1,-,-,TGTGCCTGGAACCCGGGCCACACTGAAGCTTTCTTT,CAWNPGHTEAFF
TRBV15,15,TRBJ1-2,-,TRBD1,TGTGCCACCAGTCCCGGGACAGCCTATCTCTATGGCTACACCTTC,CATSPGTAYLYGYTF
TRBV28,16,TRBJ2-7,few,TRBD1,TGTGCCAGCAGTAGCTTGGTCCCGGGACAGGAATACGAGCAGTACTTC,CASSSLVPGQEYEQYF
TRBV27,15,TRBJ1-1,-,TRBD1,TGTGCCAGCAGCCGGACAGGGGGCTTGGGCACTGAAGCTTTCTTT,CASSRTGGLGTEAFF
TRBV19,16,TRBJ1-2,-,TRBD1,TGTGCCAGTAGTAAAACCGGGACAGGGGCGGCCTATGGCTACACCTTC,CASSKTGTGAAYGYTF
TRBV7-2,12,TRBJ1-1,-,-,TGTGCCAGCAGCTTGGGGGGCCCTCGAGCTTTCTTT,CASSLGGPRAFF
TRBV2,16,TRBJ2-6,-,TRBD1,TGTGCCAGCAAAACAGGGGTGGTGTCTGGGGCCAACGTCCTGACTTTC,CASKTGVVSGANVLTF
TRBV18,13,TRBJ1-2,-,-,TGTGCCAGCTCACCACAGGGTGTAGATGGCTACACCTTC,CASSPQGVDGYTF